The rows below give T cell receptor beta chains drawn from one sample of a study of T cell responses to AZD1222 COVID-19 vaccine. Clones were sequenced by immunoSEQ multiplex PCR, and TCRdb holds only the in-frame ones, with some missing. The table lists roughly 100,000 clones, roughly 82% of them singletons. The sequencing used peripheral blood, collected on day 0 of AZD1222 vaccination. These receptors all stem from an adult in good health. The conserved cysteine and the conserved F or W are not part of the CDR3 here. Each record gives: J gene, V gene, CDR3 protein.

TRBJ2-1 | TRBV4-3 | ASSQDGGARTEQF
TRBJ1-2 | TRBV19 | ASRKSQGSKSNYGYT
TRBJ1-2 | TRBV6-5 | ASSYRVGRGDGYT
TRBJ2-1 | TRBV7-2 | ASSSLMGGINEQF
TRBJ1-5 | TRBV3-1/TRBV3-2 | ASKSRVALARPQH
TRBJ1-1 | TRBV29-1 | SVQTGVNTEAF
TRBJ1-6 | TRBV28 | ASRRGGTLYNSPLH
TRBJ2-7 | TRBV2 | ASSLLLDSYEQY
TRBJ2-2 | TRBV5-1 | ASSPSGVTGELF
TRBJ1-1 | TRBV11-2 | ASSLNRLLTEAF
TRBJ1-6 | TRBV6-1 | ASSEEGHSPLH
TRBJ1-2 | TRBV9 | ASSARTGAGYT
TRBJ1-2 | TRBV7-2 | ASSRTVNYGYT
TRBJ1-2 | TRBV7-7 | ASSFLSWTAKT
TRBJ2-1 | TRBV11-2 | ASSIPDRVDEQF
TRBJ2-1 | TRBV12-5 | ASGLVENNNEQF
TRBJ1-6 | TRBV12-3/TRBV12-4 | ASSLRSSPLH
TRBJ1-1 | TRBV10-1 | ASKDRNTEAF
TRBJ1-4 | TRBV4-2 | ASSLKSLGGKLF
TRBJ1-1 | TRBV6-2/TRBV6-3 | ASSLAGENTEAF
TRBJ1-2 | TRBV5-1 | ASSLGQGGAYGYT
TRBJ1-2 | TRBV19 | ASSAGAGYGYT
TRBJ2-4 | TRBV6-1 | ASSEAGGRGY
TRBJ2-5 | TRBV5-1 | ASSSNLIGTTRQETQY
TRBJ2-7 | TRBV7-9 | ASSLERDSYEQY
TRBJ2-7 | TRBV7-8 | ASSLRVSGEQY
TRBJ2-3 | TRBV4-1 | ASSQIQTRAGENTDTQY
TRBJ1-2 | TRBV6-1 | ASSEAQLVPVGYT
TRBJ2-4 | TRBV3-1/TRBV3-2 | ASSQIGGEAKNIQY
TRBJ2-7 | TRBV5-4 | ASSLVSAGGPYEQY
TRBJ2-2 | TRBV7-8 | ASSRTGNTGELF
TRBJ2-1 | TRBV15 | ATSRLAGGSSYNEQF
TRBJ2-5 | TRBV30 | AWSGGGETQY
TRBJ1-2 | TRBV7-9 | ASSFTGGSLFYGYT
TRBJ2-5 | TRBV3-1/TRBV3-2 | ASSRAGTVSQETQY
TRBJ2-5 | TRBV6-1 | ASSAPLSEGSQETQY
TRBJ1-2 | TRBV20-1 | SASGVYGYT
TRBJ2-7 | TRBV7-2 | ASSLKTGSTYEQY
TRBJ1-2 | TRBV18 | ASTTSSNYGYT
TRBJ1-1 | TRBV19 | ASSEGAGWTEAF
TRBJ2-1 | TRBV29-1 | SVDVDTGQF
TRBJ1-5 | TRBV20-1 | SASLPGRNQPQH
TRBJ1-1 | TRBV7-7 | ASSFRSWGREAF
TRBJ2-2 | TRBV6-2/TRBV6-3 | ASSGAGVGQGSTGELF
TRBJ2-1 | TRBV2 | ASSQDQYNEQF
TRBJ2-7 | TRBV20-1 | SASRPGGEYEQY
TRBJ2-7 | TRBV10-2 | ASRTVGPSSYEQY
TRBJ1-2 | TRBV1 | TSSQLDRTYGYT
TRBJ2-7 | TRBV7-9 | ASSFGGARSYEQY
TRBJ2-7 | TRBV3-1/TRBV3-2 | ASSQHWGGEQY